What follows describes a single T cell receptor (beta chain). These data come from a study of cytotoxic CD8 clonotypes in ibrutinib-treated CLL. Across the study: Among the patients, about a dozen presented as relapsed/refractory and about 15 as treatment-naive; roughly 17 showed unmutated IGHV.

The CDR3 runs 14 residues. The V gene's germline CDR1 is MNHEY and CDR2 SVGAGI. Trimming removed 5 bases from V and 7 bases from J; junction bases left unmatched: 7. Clones were sequenced by immunoSEQ multiplex PCR, and TCRdb holds only the in-frame ones, with some missing. Here the sample spans some 130,000 clones, approximately 89% being singletons. The chain uses TRBV6-5 and TRBJ2-1; 8 nucleotides match TRBD2. Specimen: PBMCs, collected after 12 months of ibrutinib treatment. This clonotype was obtained from a human donor with chronic lymphocytic leukemia. CDR3: CASSGGLAVNEQFF. The CDR3 DNA reads as TGTGCCAGCAGTGGAGGACTAGCTGTGAATGAGCAGTTCTTC.